This entry features one T cell receptor beta chain sequence. In the original workflow: Amplifying reference gene primers gave estimates of nucleated cell counts. Clones were sequenced by immunoSEQ multiplex PCR, and TCRdb holds only the in-frame ones, with some missing. For V, J and clone size, that table is used; D and trimming come from the DNA. The sample lists roughly 15,000 clones, around nine tenths seen once, with approximately 4.2% in the top ten. These data belong to a study of blood T cell repertoires in COVID-19. On the study more broadly: The analysed material was cDNA or gDNA that came from T cells, B-cell-depleted T cells, or PBMCs.

Material: peripheral blood. This sequence originates from a man aged 55-75 years with active COVID-19.

CDR3 sequence reads: CASSEGTGQNSPLHF. CDR3 nucleotide sequence: TGTGCCAGCAGTGAAGGTACAGGGCAGAATTCACCCCTCCACTTT. The chain recombines TRBV6-1 with TRBJ1-6; possible D gene TRBD1, 6 bases. The V end was cut by 1 base, the J end by 7 bases, with 11 bases between. Germline V gives CDR1 MNHNS, CDR2 SASEGT. The CDR3 has 15 amino acids.